The 13 T cell receptor beta chains below come from one sample, sequenced in a study of siplizumab effects on memory and regulatory T cells. Generated by immunoSEQ multiplex PCR, the TCRdb table keeps only in-frame clones and is missing some. The repertoire holds tens of thousands of clones, around three quarters seen once, with approximately 0.4% in the top ten. The sample taken for sequencing was memory CD4+ T cells sorted from blood. The source is a human donor in good health.

This clone showed up just a few times. Other nucleotide sequences from this sample produce the same CDR3. The rearrangement links TRBV5-1 to TRBJ1-2, with 7 bases that match TRBD1. Per the germline V gene, CDR1 is SGHRS and CDR2 is YFSETQ. J was trimmed by 4 bases and V by 0 bases; bases with no gene match: 3. This CDR3 is built from 14 residues. CDR3 protein: CASSLGQGSYGYTF. CDR3 sequence (DNA): TGCGCCAGCAGCTTGGGACAGGGAAGCTATGGCTACACCTTC.

This clone occurred a few times. The V gene is TRBV9, the J gene TRBJ1-4; D possibly corresponds to TRBD1 (5 bases). V was trimmed by 4 bases and J by 4 bases, leaving 17 bases between them. Germline V lookup: CDR1 SGDLS, CDR2 YYNGEE. The length of the CDR3 is 16 residues. In DNA, the CDR3 is TGTGCCAGCAGCCCCGCCGGATGGGGGGGTAATGAAAAACTGTTTTTT. It encodes CASSPAGWGGNEKLFF.

The table lists this clone with a few counts. The chain couples TRBV7-9 to TRBJ2-7, with 9 bases identical to TRBD1. CDR1 SEHNR and CDR2 FQNEAQ come from the germline V gene (reference sequence). V shed 5 bases and J 6 bases; nucleotides not matched to a gene: 11. CDR3 length: 15 amino acids. The CDR3 sequence is CASSATGGTFSEQYF. The CDR3 bases are TGTGCCAGCAGCGCCACAGGGGGCACCTTCTCCGAGCAGTACTTC.

This clone was seen a handful of times. No conserved phenylalanine or tryptophan is present at the end of the CDR3, so a read error is the likely explanation. It is unclear where the CDR3 begins or ends on the DNA, so no DNA is shown, and the CDR3 is as TCRdb lists it. The J gene is TRBJ1-6, the V gene TRBV19. Germline CDR1 and CDR2: LNHDA and SQIVND (reference sequence). A total of 11 residues make up the CDR3, ends included. The CDR3 loop reads CASLWGGGMTI.

This clone was counted a single time. This chain links TRBV5-1 with TRBJ1-1, with no clear D. Trimming took off 0 bases at V and 1 base at J, with 7 bases between the two ends. The CDR3 covers 14 residues. CDR1 is SGHRS and CDR2 is YFSETQ in the germline V gene. The CDR3, as DNA: TGCGCCAGCAGCTTGGTTCGGGGGAACACTGAAGCTTTCTTT. Protein sequence: CASSLVRGNTEAFF.

The chain carries TRBV5-4 and TRBJ2-3; 12 bases line up with TRBD2. Germline CDR1 and CDR2: SGHNT and YYREEE (reference sequence). The V gene end was trimmed by 4 bases and the J gene end by 0 bases; junction bases not matched to a gene: 6. CDR3 length: 17 residues. CDR3 protein: CASSAGLAGTSTDTQYF. CDR3 nucleotide sequence: TGTGCCAGCAGCGCCGGACTAGCGGGGACAAGCACAGATACGCAGTATTTT.

The J gene is TRBJ2-3, the V gene TRBV5-1; D ambiguous. CDR3 length: 13 residues. Per the germline V gene, CDR1 is SGHRS and CDR2 is YFSETQ. V was trimmed by 2 bases and J by 5 bases, leaving 9 bases between them. This chain's CDR3 is CASSLSSLDTQYF. The CDR3 DNA follows: TGCGCCAGCAGCTTATCCAGCTTAGATACGCAGTATTTT.

In its sample, this clone was seen a few times. The gene calls are TRBV5-1 and TRBJ2-1; 8 bases are a match to TRBD2. The CDR3 contains 16 residues. Germline V lookup: CDR1 SGHRS, CDR2 YFSETQ. V was clipped by 0 bases and J by 4 bases; unmatched bases: 6. CDR3 in amino acids: CASSLAPGGGYNEQFF. CDR3 bases: TGCGCCAGCAGCTTGGCCCCCGGGGGGGGGTACAATGAGCAGTTCTTC.

This sequence joins TRBV7-2 and TRBJ1-5; tentatively, D is TRBD1 (5 bases). The V and J ends lost 1 base and 0 bases respectively, with 10 bases between them. From germline, CDR1 is SGHTA and CDR2 FQGNSA. This CDR3 has 16 amino acids. Here the CDR3 reads CASSLGGADSNQPQHF. DNA of the CDR3: TGTGCCAGCAGCTTAGGGGGCGCGGATAGCAATCAGCCCCAGCATTTT.

The chain carries TRBV11-2 and TRBJ2-3; the D gene is possibly TRBD2 (6 bases). The V gene lost 1 base and the J gene lost 2 bases, with 13 bases spanning the gap. The CDR3 covers 16 residues. The germline V gene has CDR1 SGHAT and CDR2 FQNNGV. The CDR3 DNA is TGTGCCAGCAGCTTAGTCCGGGACTTTAACACAGATACGCAGTATTTT. Translating it yields CASSLVRDFNTDTQYF.

This chain connects TRBV27 to TRBJ2-6; D gene uncertain. The ends were cut back, 1 base at V and 4 bases at J, with 5 bases in the middle. Per the germline V gene, CDR1 is MNHEY and CDR2 is SMNVEV (reference sequence). The CDR3 is made up of 14 amino acids. This CDR3 is CASSLWWGANVLTF. CDR3 coding DNA: TGTGCCAGCAGTTTATGGTGGGGGGCCAACGTCCTGACTTTC.

In nucleotides, the CDR3 is TGTGCCAGCGGGACTAGCGGGGGGGAGAGGGAGCAGTACTTC. This gives the protein CASGTSGGEREQYF. This rearrangement joins TRBV6-5 to TRBJ2-7; 16 bases match TRBD2. This CDR3 spans 14 amino acids. The germline V gene encodes CDR1 MNHEY and CDR2 SVGAGI. V was clipped by 8 bases and J by 7 bases; unmatched bases: 5.

For the CDR3, the DNA is TGTGCCAGCAGCGCCGACTTGAGCTCCTACAATGAGCAGTTCTTC. Translated, it gives CASSADLSSYNEQFF. The chain uses TRBV9 and TRBJ2-1; D is ambiguous. CDR3 size: 15 residues. V shed 3 bases and J shed 0 bases, with 10 bases lying between them. Per germline, CDR1 SGDLS and CDR2 YYNGEE.